What follows are 17 T cell receptor beta chains derived from one specimen sequenced in a study of T-cell memory formation after mild COVID-19. TCRdb re-analysed the 5' RACE reads in MiXCR, keeping a single row per CDR3 protein. The table includes about 340,000 distinct CDR3 sequences, 10% to 15% detected once. Sequencing input: PBMCs or a T cell subset sorted from them (not recorded which). Every receptor here comes from a man between 18 and 35 years old who had mild COVID-19 (a few samples of this study predate the infection). Cell type and time point are not known.

The chain combines TRBV7-3 with TRBJ2-1; D remains ambiguous. This CDR3 region has 13 residues. Germline V gives CDR1 SGHTA, CDR2 FQGTGA. Trimming took 2 bases from V and 8 from J, leaving 10 bases between them. DNA for the CDR3: TGTGCCAGCAGCTTACAGGATTCCGATGAGCAGTTCTTC. Translating it yields CASSLQDSDEQFF.

V gene TRBV18 combines with J gene TRBJ2-3; tentatively, D is TRBD1 (6 bases). Trimming removed 5 bases from V and 4 bases from J, with 25 bases in between. Germline CDR1 reads KGHSH; CDR2 reads LQKENI. The CDR3 is 18 residues long. Here the CDR3 reads CASSYYIPAGERPDTQYF. The CDR3 DNA reads as TGTGCCAGCTCATATTACATCCCGGCAGGGGAGCGGCCAGATACGCAGTATTTT. Variable domain in full (rest from reference TRBV18 and TRBJ2-3): NAGVMQNPRHLVRRRGQEARLRCSPMKGHSHVYWYRQLPEEGLKFMVYLQKENIIDESGMPKERFSAEFPKEGPSILRIQQVVRGDSAAYFCASSYYIPAGERPDTQYFGPGTRLTVL.

This clonotype was picked up a small number of times. The chain uses TRBV12-3 or TRBV12-4 and TRBJ2-3; D unclear. Trimming pared 8 bases from V and 5 bases from J, leaving 8 bases between. The CDR3 has 11 residues. The CDR3 region is CASSSIDTQYF. CDR3 bases: TGTGCCAGCTCCAGTATAGATACGCAGTATTTT.

The rearrangement links TRBV6-2 or TRBV6-3 to TRBJ2-7, with 8 positions matching TRBD1. The junction had 1 base not matched to a gene; V was cut back by 2 bases and J by 1 base. This CDR3 region has 14 residues. Germline V CDR1 and CDR2: MNHEY, SVGEGT. This chain's CDR3 is CASSYTGGSYEQYF. DNA for the CDR3: TGTGCCAGCAGTTACACAGGGGGATCCTACGAGCAGTACTTC.

V usage is TRBV4-1 and J usage is TRBJ2-1; D possibly corresponds to TRBD2 (5 bases). Germline CDR1 and CDR2: MGHRA and YSYEKL. This CDR3 contains 16 residues. Between the trimmed V and J ends, which lost 0 bases and 0 bases, there was a span of 9 bases. The CDR3 loop reads CASSQEMGSSYNEQFF. The DNA of the CDR3 is TGCGCCAGCAGCCAAGAAATGGGGAGCTCCTACAATGAGCAGTTCTTC.

The rearrangement links TRBV7-6 to TRBJ1-1, with D possibly matching TRBD1 (6 bases). Germline-derived CDR1 and CDR2 are SGHVS and FNYEAQ. V lost 5 bases, J lost 3 bases, and 16 bases lay in between. This CDR3 has 15 amino acids. As DNA, the CDR3 is TGTGCCAGCAGCCACCCGACAGGATTGGACACTGAAGCTTTCTTT. Encoded protein: CASSHPTGLDTEAFF.

The chain recombines TRBV11-2 with TRBJ2-5; D remains unclear. This CDR3 spans 13 amino acids. Looked up from germline, CDR1 is SGHAT and CDR2 is FQNNGV. Trimming took off 1 base at V and 4 bases at J, with 7 bases between the two ends. CDR3 bases: TGTGCCAGCAGCTTAGGAGTAGGAGAGACCCAGTACTTC. This codes for CASSLGVGETQYF.

This clonotype was counted many times. The junction departs from germline at one end; a sequencing error may be responsible. The chain joins TRBV12-3 or TRBV12-4 to TRBJ2-6; D is undetermined. This CDR3 has 15 residues. This CDR3 is CASTLGASGANVLTF. The CDR3 DNA reads as TGTGCCAGCACTTTAGGCGCGTCCGGGGCCAACGTCCTGACTTTC.

V and J are TRBV5-6 and TRBJ2-1, with 12 bases identical to TRBD2. The CDR3 is 14 residues long. CDR1 is SGHDT and CDR2 is YYEEEE in the germline V gene. The J segment lost 10 bases and the V segment lost 5 bases, leaving 7 bases of the junction unmatched. CDR3 loop: CASRSSGGAWEQFF. CDR3 sequence (DNA): TGTGCCAGCAGGTCTAGCGGGGGGGCCTGGGAGCAGTTCTTC. Complete variable domain (other parts from reference TRBV5-6 and TRBJ2-1): DAGVTQSPTHLIKTRGQQVTLRCSPKSGHDTVSWYQQALGQGPQFIFQYYEEEERQRGNFPDRFSGHQFPNYSSELNVNALLLGDSALYLCASRSSGGAWEQFFGPGTRLTVL.

This clonotype was seen a handful of times. This chain uses TRBV5-5 with TRBJ2-7; D unclear. V gave up 1 base and J gave up 0 bases, with 8 bases separating them. Per germline, CDR1 SGHKS and CDR2 YYEKEE (reference sequence). The CDR3 is 14 residues long. The CDR3 loop is CASSLITSSYEQYF. CDR3 nucleotides: TGTGCCAGCAGCTTGATTACCAGCTCCTACGAGCAGTACTTC. Together with reference TRBV5-5 and TRBJ2-7, the CDR3 gives the full variable domain: DAGVTQSPTHLIKTRGQQVTLRCSPISGHKSVSWYQQVLGQGPQFIFQYYEKEERGRGNFPDRFSARQFPNYSSELNVNALLLGDSALYLCASSLITSSYEQYFGPGTRLTVT.

This clonotype turned up a few times. Here the CDR3 reads CASSLARIAFF. DNA for the CDR3: TGTGCCAGCAGCTTGGCCCGGATAGCTTTCTTT. This chain links TRBV5-5 with TRBJ1-1; the D is unclear. The CDR3 runs 11 residues. The V gene lost 0 bases and the J gene lost 10 bases, with 7 bases spanning the gap. Germline assignment: CDR1 SGHKS and CDR2 YYEKEE (reference sequence).

This clonotype was observed a handful of times. The rearrangement links TRBV7-9 to TRBJ1-3; the D is unclear. The CDR3 sequence is 15 residues long. Trimming took off 8 bases at V and 2 bases at J, with 16 bases between the two ends. Germline V gene data show CDR1 as SEHNR and CDR2 as FQNEAQ (reference sequence). CDR3 in DNA: TGTGCCAGCGCCACCGGGAGGGAGGCTGGAAACACCATATATTTT. Its protein product is CASATGREAGNTIYF. Looking up the rest from reference TRBV7-9 and TRBJ1-3 gives the full variable domain: DTGVSQNPRHKITKRGQNVTFRCDPISEHNRLYWYRQTLGQGPEFLTYFQNEAQLEKSRLLSDRFSAERPKGSFSTLEIQRTEQGDSAMYLCASATGREAGNTIYFGEGSWLTVV.

The genes are TRBV7-3 and TRBJ2-2, with D tentatively TRBD2 (6 bases). CDR1 and CDR2 (germline): SGHTA, FQGTGA. V dropped 2 bases and J dropped 6 bases, with 13 bases sitting between them. There are 15 residues in the CDR3. This chain's CDR3 is CASSLRTGDAGELFF. In DNA form, the CDR3 reads TGTGCCAGCAGCTTACGAACGGGAGACGCCGGGGAGCTGTTTTTT.

The CDR3 region has the DNA TGCAGCGTTCTCAGGGACATCCGAAACTATGGCTACACCTTC. The encoded protein is CSVLRDIRNYGYTF. The J gene is TRBJ1-2, the V gene TRBV29-1, with D tentatively TRBD1 (6 bases). Between the trimmed V and J ends, which lost 5 bases and 2 bases, there was a span of 15 bases. Looked up from germline, CDR1 is SQVTM and CDR2 is ANQGSEA. This CDR3 is 14 amino acids long.

This clonotype occurred a few times. CDR3: CASSPDGTDEKLFF. In DNA, the CDR3 is TGCGCCAGCAGCCCCGATGGGACAGACGAAAAACTGTTTTTT. The chain links TRBV5-1 to TRBJ1-4, with 7 bases that match TRBD1. The CDR3 loop spans 14 amino acids. V lost 4 bases, J lost 8 bases, and 8 bases stayed unmatched. In germline, CDR1 is SGHRS, CDR2 YFSETQ.

This clonotype was counted a few times. This chain links TRBV12-3 or TRBV12-4 with TRBJ2-5; 7 bases line up with TRBD2. The V segment lost 4 bases and the J segment 5 bases; nucleotides outside the gene matches: 10. The CDR3 spans 15 residues. In DNA form, the CDR3 reads TGTGCCAGCAGTTATTTTCGGGGGGACGGTGAGACCCAGTACTTC. As protein: CASSYFRGDGETQYF.

The rearrangement links TRBV6-5 to TRBJ1-4, with unresolved D. The CDR3 has 15 residues. Germline V gene lookup returns CDR1 MNHEY and CDR2 SVGAGI. V lost 7 bases to trimming and J lost 8 bases, with 20 bases between them. CDR3 DNA: TGTGCCAGCATCAACGTGGGTAGGGTAGAGGAAAAACTGTTTTTT. Translating gives CASINVGRVEEKLFF.